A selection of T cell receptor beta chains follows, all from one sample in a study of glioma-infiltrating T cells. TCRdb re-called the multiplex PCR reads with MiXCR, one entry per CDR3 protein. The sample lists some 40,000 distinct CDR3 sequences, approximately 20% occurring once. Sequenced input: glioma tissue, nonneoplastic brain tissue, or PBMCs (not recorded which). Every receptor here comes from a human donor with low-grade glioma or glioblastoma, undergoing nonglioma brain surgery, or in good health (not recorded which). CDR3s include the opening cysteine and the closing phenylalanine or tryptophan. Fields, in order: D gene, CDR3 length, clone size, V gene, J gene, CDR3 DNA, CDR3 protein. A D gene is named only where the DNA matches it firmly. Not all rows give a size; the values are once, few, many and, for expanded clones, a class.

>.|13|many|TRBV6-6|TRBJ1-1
TGTGCCAGCAGTTACTCGGGCGGCACTGAAGCTTTCTTT
CASSYSGGTEAFF
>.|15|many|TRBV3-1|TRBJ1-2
TGTGCCAGCAGCCAAGATCTAGTAGGGGGCTATGGCTACACCTTC
CASSQDLVGGYGYTF
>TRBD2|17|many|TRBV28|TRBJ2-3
TGTGCCAGCAGGGGGAGACTAGCGGGGGGTTGGACAGATACGCAGTATTTT
CASRGRLAGGWTDTQYF
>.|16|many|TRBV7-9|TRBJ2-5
TGTGCCAGCAGCCCTGCCGGTGGTGGGAGTACGGAGACCCAGTACTTC
CASSPAGGGSTETQYF
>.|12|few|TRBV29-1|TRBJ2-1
TGCAGCATTCGGGCGCCCTACAATGAGCAGTTCTTC
CSIRAPYNEQFF
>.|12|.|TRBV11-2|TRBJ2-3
TGTGCCAGCACCCACGTTCGAGATACGCAGTATTTT
CASTHVRDTQYF
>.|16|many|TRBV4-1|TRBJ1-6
TGCGCCAGCAGCCGACAGTATCCCCCTTATAATTCACCCCTCCACTTT
CASSRQYPPYNSPLHF
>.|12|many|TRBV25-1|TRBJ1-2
TGTGCCAGCAGTGAGGCAGGGAGAGGCTACACCTTC
CASSEAGRGYTF
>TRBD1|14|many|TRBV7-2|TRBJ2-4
TGTGCCAGCAGCCCACAGGGGTCCGGGAACATTCAGTACTTC
CASSPQGSGNIQYF
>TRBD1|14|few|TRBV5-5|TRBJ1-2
TGTGCCAGCAGCCCGGGGGGACAGGGTCTTGGCTACACCTTC
CASSPGGQGLGYTF
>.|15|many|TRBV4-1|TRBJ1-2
TGCGCCAGCAGCCAAGATTATCAGAATAACTATGGCTACACCTTC
CASSQDYQNNYGYTF
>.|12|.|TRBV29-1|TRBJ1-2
TGCAGCGTCGGACAGCCAAACTATGGCTACACCTTC
CSVGQPNYGYTF
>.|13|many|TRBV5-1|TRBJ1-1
TGCGCCAGCAGCTGGGACGCGAACACTGAAGCTTTCTTT
CASSWDANTEAFF
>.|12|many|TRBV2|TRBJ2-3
TGTGCCAGCACCTTTCAGGGCGGTACGCAGTATTTT
CASTFQGGTQYF
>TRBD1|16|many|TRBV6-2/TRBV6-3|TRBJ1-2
TGTGCCAGCAGTTACTCGTCAACAGGGGATAACTATGGCTACACCTTC
CASSYSSTGDNYGYTF
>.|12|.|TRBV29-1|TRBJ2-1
TGCAGCGTTGAGGGGCACAACAATGAGCAGTTCTTC
CSVEGHNNEQFF
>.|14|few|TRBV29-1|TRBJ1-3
TGCAGCGTTGAAATGGGACCGCAGGGAAACACCATATATTTT
CSVEMGPQGNTIYF
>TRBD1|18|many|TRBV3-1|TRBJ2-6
TGTGCCAGCAGCCAAGGGGACAGGGGAGTTACAGGGGCCAACGTCCTGACTTTC
CASSQGDRGVTGANVLTF
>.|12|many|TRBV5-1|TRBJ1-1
TGCGCCAGCAGCTTTGACAGGACTGAAGCTTTCTTT
CASSFDRTEAFF
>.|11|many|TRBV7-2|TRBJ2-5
TGTGCCAGCAGCTCGCAAGAGACCCAGTACTTC
CASSSQETQYF
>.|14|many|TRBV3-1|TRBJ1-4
TGTGCCAGCAGCCAGGGGGGTGCTAATGAAAAACTGTTTTTT
CASSQGGANEKLFF
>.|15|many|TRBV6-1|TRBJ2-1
TGTGCCAGCACTATAACAGGGATCGCAAGCAATGAGCAGTTCTTC
CASTITGIASNEQFF
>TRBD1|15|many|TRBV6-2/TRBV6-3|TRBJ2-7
TGTGCCAGCAGTTACGGACAGGGGAATACCTACGAGCAGTACTTC
CASSYGQGNTYEQYF
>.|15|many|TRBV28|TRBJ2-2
TGTGCCAGCAGTTCCCCCTCGGGGAACACCGGGGAGCTGTTTTTT
CASSSPSGNTGELFF
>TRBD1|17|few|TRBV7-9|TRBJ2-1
TGTGCCAGCAGCTTATATAGACAGGGAAACTCCTACAATGAGCAGTTCTTC
CASSLYRQGNSYNEQFF